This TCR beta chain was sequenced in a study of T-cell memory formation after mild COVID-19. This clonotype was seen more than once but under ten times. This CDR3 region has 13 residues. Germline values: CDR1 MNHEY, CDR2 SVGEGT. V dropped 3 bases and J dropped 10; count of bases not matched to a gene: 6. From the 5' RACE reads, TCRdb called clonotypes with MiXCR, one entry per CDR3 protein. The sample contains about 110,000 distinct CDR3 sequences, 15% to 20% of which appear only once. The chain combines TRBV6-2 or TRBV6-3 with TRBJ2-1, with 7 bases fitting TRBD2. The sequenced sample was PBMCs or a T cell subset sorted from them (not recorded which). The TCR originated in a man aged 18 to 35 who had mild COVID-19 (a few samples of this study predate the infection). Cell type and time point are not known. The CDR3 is CASSYGGGFEQFF. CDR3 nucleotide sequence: TGTGCCAGCAGTTATGGGGGGGGGTTCGAGCAGTTCTTC.